Presented here are 3 T cell receptor beta chains from one specimen sequenced in a study of T-cell reconstitution after alpha-beta-depleted transplantation in children. The TCRbeta library incorporated unique molecular identifiers. TCRdb used MiXCR to reprocess the PCR reads, holding one entry per CDR3 protein. The sample has about 340,000 distinct CDR3 sequences, 9% to 12% seen once; the top ten hold around 2.3%. The source material was PBMCs from the stem cell graft donor, sampled from the stem cell graft. The receptors were gathered from a human donor who donated a stem cell graft to a child with acute lymphoblastic leukemia.

The V and J genes are TRBV11-2 and TRBJ2-6; perhaps TRBD2 as D (5 bases). Germline CDR1 and CDR2: SGHAT and FQNNGV. CDR3 size: 18 residues. Trimming took 7 bases from V and 0 from J, leaving 19 bases between them. CDR3 region: CASTLWGDGGSGANVLTF. The CDR3 DNA reads as TGTGCCAGCACCCTGTGGGGAGACGGCGGCTCTGGGGCCAACGTCCTGACTTTC.

The chain carries TRBV5-8 and TRBJ1-1; perhaps TRBD1 as D (5 bases). CDR3 length: 13 amino acids. Trimming cost V 2 bases and J 8 bases, with 13 bases left between them. In germline, CDR1 is SGHTS, CDR2 YDEGEE. The CDR3 DNA reads as TGTGCCAGCAGCTTTTGGCAGGGCGCCGAAGCTTTCTTT. It is translated as CASSFWQGAEAFF. The whole variable domain, remainder taken from reference TRBV5-8 and TRBJ1-1, is EAGVTQSPTHLIKTRGQQATLRCSPISGHTSVYWYQQALGLGLQFLLWYDEGEERNRGNFPPRFSGRQFPNYSSELNVNALELEDSALYLCASSFWQGAEAFFGQGTRLTVV.

This clonotype appeared many times. The rearrangement links TRBV20-1 to TRBJ2-1, with D perhaps matching TRBD1 (6 bases). The CDR3 sequence is 12 residues long. Trimming cost V 1 base and J 8 bases, with 9 bases left between them. The germline V gene encodes CDR1 DFQATT and CDR2 SNEGSKA (reference sequence). CDR3 in amino acids: CSARVRGYEQFF. The DNA of the CDR3 is TGCAGTGCTAGAGTTAGGGGGTATGAGCAGTTCTTC.